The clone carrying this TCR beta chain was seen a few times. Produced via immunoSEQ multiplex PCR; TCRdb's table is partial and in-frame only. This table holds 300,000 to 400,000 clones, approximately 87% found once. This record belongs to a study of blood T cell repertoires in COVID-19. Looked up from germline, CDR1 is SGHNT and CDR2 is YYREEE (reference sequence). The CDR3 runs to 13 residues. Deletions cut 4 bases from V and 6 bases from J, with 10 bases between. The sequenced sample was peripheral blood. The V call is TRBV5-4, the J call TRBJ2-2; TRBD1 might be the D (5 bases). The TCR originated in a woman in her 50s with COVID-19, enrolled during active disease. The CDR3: CASSPPGSGELFF. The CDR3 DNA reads TGTGCCAGCAGCCCGCCAGGGTCCGGGGAGCTGTTTTTT. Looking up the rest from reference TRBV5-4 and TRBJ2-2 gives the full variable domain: ETGVTQSPTHLIKTRGQQVTLRCSSQSGHNTVSWYQQALGQGPQFIFQYYREEENGRGNFPPRFSGLQFPNYSSELNVNALELDDSALYLCASSPPGSGELFFGEGSRLTVL.